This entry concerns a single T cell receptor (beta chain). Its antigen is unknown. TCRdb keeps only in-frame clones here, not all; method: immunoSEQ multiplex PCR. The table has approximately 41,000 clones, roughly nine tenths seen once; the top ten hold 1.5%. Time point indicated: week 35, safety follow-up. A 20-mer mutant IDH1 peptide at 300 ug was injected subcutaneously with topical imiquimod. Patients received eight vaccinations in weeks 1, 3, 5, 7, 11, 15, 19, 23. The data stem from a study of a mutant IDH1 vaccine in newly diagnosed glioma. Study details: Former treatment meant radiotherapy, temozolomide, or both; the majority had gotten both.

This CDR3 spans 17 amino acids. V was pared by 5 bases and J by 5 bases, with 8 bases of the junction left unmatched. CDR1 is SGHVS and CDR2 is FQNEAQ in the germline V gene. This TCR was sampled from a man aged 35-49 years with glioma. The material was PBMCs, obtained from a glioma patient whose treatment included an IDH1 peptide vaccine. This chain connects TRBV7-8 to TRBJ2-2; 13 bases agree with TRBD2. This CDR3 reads CASSKRTSGGPTGELFF. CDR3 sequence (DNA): TGTGCCAGCAGCAAACGGACTAGCGGGGGTCCGACCGGGGAGCTGTTTTTT.